The present entry profiles one T cell receptor beta chain with its context. Between the trimmed V and J ends, which lost 7 bases and 8 bases, there was a span of 14 bases. The CDR3 sequence is 12 residues long. CDR1 and CDR2 from the germline V gene are MDHEN and SYDVKM. Participants were aged 18 to 89 years from 20 to 30 US areas. The data derive from a study of blood T cell repertoires in COVID-19. Background on the study: Sources were T cells, B-cell-depleted T cells, or PBMCs; the material itself was cDNA or gDNA.

As handled by the study authors: The assay estimated nucleated cells by amplifying reference gene primers. The repertoire was sequenced with immunoSEQ multiplex PCR; TCRdb's copy has only in-frame clones and lacks some. V and J calls and clone size are those listed in that table; D and trimming were worked out from the DNA. The table records 450,000 to 600,000 clones, approximately 90% of them present only once. Sample: PBMCs or T cells enriched from blood (not recorded which). The origin of this receptor is a woman under 30 who had recovered from COVID-19. The rearrangement links TRBV28 to TRBJ1-2, with a weak D call TRBD1 (6 bases). CDR3 region: CASTVTGMGYTF. The CDR3 coding sequence is TGTGCCAGCACTGTAACAGGGATGGGCTACACCTTC.